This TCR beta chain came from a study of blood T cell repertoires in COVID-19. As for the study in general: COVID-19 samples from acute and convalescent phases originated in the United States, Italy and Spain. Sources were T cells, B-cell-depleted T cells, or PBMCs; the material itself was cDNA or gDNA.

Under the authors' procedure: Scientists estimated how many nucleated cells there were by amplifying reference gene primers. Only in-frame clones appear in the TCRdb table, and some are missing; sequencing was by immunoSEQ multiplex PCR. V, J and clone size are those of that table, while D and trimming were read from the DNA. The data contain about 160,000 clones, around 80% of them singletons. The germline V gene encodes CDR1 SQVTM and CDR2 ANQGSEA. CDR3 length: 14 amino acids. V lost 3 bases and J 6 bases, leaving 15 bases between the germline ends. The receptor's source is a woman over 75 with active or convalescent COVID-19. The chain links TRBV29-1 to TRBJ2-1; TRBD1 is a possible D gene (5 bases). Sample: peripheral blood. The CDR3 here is CSVDSPRQSNEQFF. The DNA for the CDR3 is TGCAGCGTTGATTCCCCAAGACAGAGCAATGAGCAGTTCTTC.